Following are 28 T cell receptor beta chains from one sample sequenced in a study of cytomegalovirus exposure and HLA in healthy donors. Primers for the PCR totalled 60 Vbeta and 13 Jbeta. The data were produced by immunoSEQ multiplex PCR, yet TCRdb's version contains in-frame clones alone and is incomplete. The data hold 100,000 to 150,000 clones, with around 69% observed a single time. Sequenced input: PBMCs. The source of these receptors is a woman in her 40s in good health and CMV-seropositive.

This clone has only one observation. The CDR3 DNA reads TGTGCCTGGAACCCTACGGGGGGGTGGGAGACCCAGTACTTC. This translates into CAWNPTGGWETQYF. This chain joins TRBV30 and TRBJ2-5; 8 bases line up with TRBD2. With 4 bases clipped from V and 5 bases from J, the junction kept 9 bases outside the gene matches. There are 14 residues in the CDR3. Germline CDR1 is GTSNPN and CDR2 is SVGIG (reference sequence).

The chain links TRBV7-8 to TRBJ2-7; 7 bases fit TRBD2. This CDR3 comprises 15 residues. Germline CDR1 SGHVS, CDR2 FQNEAQ. Trimming cost V 5 bases and J 4 bases; bases outside gene matches: 11. CDR3 protein: CASSGLSGTLYEQYF. The CDR3 coding sequence is TGTGCCAGCAGCGGATTGAGCGGGACCCTTTACGAGCAGTACTTC.

This chain joins TRBV7-2 and TRBJ2-1, with 10 bases lining up with TRBD1. CDR3 length: 16 amino acids. Germline V CDR1 and CDR2: SGHTA, FQGNSA. V was clipped by 1 base and J by 9 bases; unmatched bases: 9. The CDR3 loop reads CASSLVGTGAGSEQFF. DNA for the CDR3: TGTGCCAGCAGCTTAGTCGGGACAGGGGCGGGGAGTGAGCAGTTCTTC.

This chain joins TRBV19 and TRBJ1-4; 7 bases agree with TRBD1. CDR3 size: 20 residues. Trimming removed 6 bases from V and 0 bases from J; junction bases left unmatched: 19. Germline CDR1 is LNHDA and CDR2 is SQIVND (reference sequence). Written as DNA, the CDR3 is TGTGCCAGTAGCGCTGCCGGGACAGTGCTCTTAGGCTCAACTAATGAAAAACTGTTTTTT. The encoded protein is CASSAAGTVLLGSTNEKLFF.

The count of this clone is one. This chain connects TRBV5-1 to TRBJ1-2; 7 bases are shared with TRBD1. The CDR3 runs to 15 residues. V gave up 6 bases and J gave up 3 bases; unmatched junction bases: 11. Germline lookup yields CDR1 SGHRS and CDR2 YFSETQ. CDR3 sequence (DNA): TGCGCCAGCACCTGGACGGCCAGGGGGGACTATGGCTACACCTTC. Its protein product is CASTWTARGDYGYTF.

This clone was counted between two and nine times. The chain combines TRBV6-4 with TRBJ2-1; 11 positions agree with TRBD2. Germline V gives CDR1 MRHNA, CDR2 SNTAGT. V was clipped by 8 bases and J by 9 bases; unmatched bases: 12. The CDR3 is 15 residues long. The CDR3 spells CASGPGTSGGSEQFF. CDR3 DNA: TGTGCCAGCGGACCCGGGACTAGCGGAGGGAGTGAGCAGTTCTTC.

This chain links TRBV5-6 with TRBJ2-6; D might be TRBD2 (6 bases). The V end lost 4 bases, the J end lost 4 bases, and 24 bases lay between the germline ends. Germline V gives CDR1 SGHDT, CDR2 YYEEEE. CDR3 size: 19 residues. The CDR3 sequence: CASSLQGPYAGTGANVLTF. As DNA, the CDR3 is TGTGCCAGCAGCCTGCAAGGTCCCTACGCGGGGACGGGGGCCAACGTCCTGACTTTC.

The rearrangement uses TRBV7-6 and TRBJ1-1; possible D gene TRBD1, 5 bases. With 2 bases removed from V and 3 bases from J, the gap between germline ends came to 16 bases. The germline gives CDR1 SGHVS, CDR2 FNYEAQ. CDR3 length: 16 amino acids. CDR3 protein: CASSLIWSAGYTEAFF. CDR3 sequence (DNA): TGTGCCAGCAGCTTAATCTGGTCGGCAGGGTACACTGAAGCTTTCTTT.

V gene TRBV7-9 combines with J gene TRBJ2-1; D call uncertain. The CDR3 is made up of 13 amino acids. V was clipped by 5 bases and J by 10 bases, with 15 bases between them. Germline assignment: CDR1 SEHNR and CDR2 FQNEAQ (reference sequence). DNA for the CDR3: TGTGCCAGCAGCCCAGGTTGGGCTTGGGAGCAGTTCTTC. The encoded protein is CASSPGWAWEQFF.

The chain links TRBV5-1 to TRBJ2-7, with TRBD2 identical over 10 bases. Germline V CDR1 and CDR2: SGHRS, YFSETQ. J was trimmed by 4 bases and V by 0 bases; bases with no gene match: 4. This CDR3 has 15 amino acids. CDR3 amino acids: CASSLEPSGSYEQYF. CDR3 coding DNA: TGCGCCAGCAGCTTGGAGCCTAGCGGGAGTTACGAGCAGTACTTC.

V gene TRBV19 combines with J gene TRBJ2-5; D perhaps matches TRBD2 (6 bases). The better agreement between TRBJ2-7 and the DNA end casts doubt on the J call. In germline, CDR1 is LNHDA, CDR2 SQIVND (reference sequence). CDR3 size: 15 residues. CDR3 coding DNA: TGTGCCAGTAGTGGCCGACTAGTGGCGCCCTACGAGCAGTACTTC. Amino acids: CASSGRLVAPYEQYF.

The chain uses TRBV6-5 and TRBJ2-1, with 13 nucleotides matching TRBD2. With 6 bases clipped from V and 6 bases from J, the junction kept 2 bases outside the gene matches. The length of the CDR3 is 14 residues. CDR1 and CDR2 from the germline V gene are MNHEY and SVGAGI. CDR3 in DNA: TGTGCCAGCAGACTAGCGGGGGGGTTCAATGAGCAGTTCTTC. This gives the protein CASRLAGGFNEQFF.

The rearrangement links TRBV5-1 to TRBJ2-5, with TRBD1 matching over 10 bases. The J call is doubtful: the DNA matches TRBJ2-7 better. The CDR3 spans 13 residues. Per the germline V gene, CDR1 is SGHRS and CDR2 is YFSETQ. The CDR3 loop is CASSRDRGYEQYF. CDR3 DNA sequence: TGCGCCAGCAGTCGGGACAGGGGCTACGAGCAGTACTTC.

This chain uses TRBV10-3 with TRBJ1-2; 9 nucleotides line up with TRBD1. The CDR3 is made up of 14 amino acids. After removal of 6 bases from V and 4 bases from J, the junction contained 6 bases not matched to a gene. Looked up from germline, CDR1 is ENHRY and CDR2 is SYGVKD. The CDR3 reads CAISPRQGVYGYTF. The CDR3 bases are TGTGCCATCAGCCCACGACAGGGGGTCTATGGCTACACCTTC.

V is TRBV19 and J is TRBJ2-7; 14 bases match TRBD2. The germline V gene encodes CDR1 LNHDA and CDR2 SQIVND (reference sequence). The V and J ends lost 6 bases and 5 bases, in that order; junction bases with no gene match: 3. This CDR3 spans 14 amino acids. CDR3 protein: CASSGLAGGHEQYF. Here the CDR3 DNA reads TGTGCCAGTAGCGGACTAGCGGGAGGCCACGAGCAGTACTTC.

Written as DNA, the CDR3 is TGTGCCAGCAGGACTCCGGGAGTTAACTATGGCTACACCTTC. Translated: CASRTPGVNYGYTF. The chain carries TRBV28 and TRBJ1-2; D unclear. This CDR3 is 14 amino acids long. The germline V gene has CDR1 MDHEN and CDR2 SYDVKM. V was cut by 6 bases and J by 1 base, with 12 bases left in between.

This rearrangement joins TRBV6-5 to TRBJ2-7, with D uncertain. Between the trimmed V and J ends, which lost 6 bases and 5 bases, there was a span of 17 bases. In germline, CDR1 is MNHEY, CDR2 SVGAGI. This CDR3 contains 14 residues. The CDR3 reads CASSQTGAPHEQYF. The CDR3 DNA follows: TGTGCCAGCAGCCAAACCGGAGCCCCCCACGAGCAGTACTTC.

J is TRBJ1-1 and V is TRBV28, with D uncertain. Germline V gene lookup returns CDR1 MDHEN and CDR2 SYDVKM. CDR3 length: 11 residues. With 5 bases removed from V and 4 bases from J, the gap between germline ends came to 5 bases. CDR3: CASSSRTEAFF. The CDR3 DNA reads as TGTGCCAGCAGTAGCCGCACTGAAGCTTTCTTT.

The rearrangement uses TRBV4-2 and TRBJ2-7, with D possibly matching TRBD2 (6 bases). From germline, CDR1 is LGHNA and CDR2 YNFKEQ. The CDR3 consists of 16 residues. Trimming removed 0 bases from V and 4 bases from J, with 16 bases in between. The CDR3 is CASSQEAAGTLYEQYF. The DNA for the CDR3 is TGTGCCAGCAGCCAAGAGGCGGCGGGGACCCTTTACGAGCAGTACTTC.

The J gene is TRBJ2-5, the V gene TRBV5-1; D perhaps matches TRBD2 (7 bases). Germline CDR1 and CDR2: SGHRS and YFSETQ. The length of the CDR3 is 14 residues. Deletions cut 4 bases from V and 5 bases from J, with 15 bases between. The CDR3 nucleotides are TGCGCCAGCAGCCGGCGGGGGCCCCCGGAGACCCAGTACTTC. Translating it yields CASSRRGPPETQYF.

This clone occurred a few times. This sequence joins TRBV5-6 and TRBJ1-2; D is ambiguous. The length of the CDR3 is 14 residues. CDR1 and CDR2 from the germline V gene are SGHDT and YYEEEE. The V and J ends lost 4 bases and 6 bases respectively, with 16 bases between them. The CDR3 DNA reads as TGTGCCAGCAGCAAAACGAGAGGGCTGGATGGCTACACCTTC. It yields the protein CASSKTRGLDGYTF.

The chain is built from TRBV4-3 and TRBJ2-7, with 8 bases lining up with TRBD2. V was clipped by 0 bases and J by 4 bases; unmatched bases: 5. Per the germline V gene, CDR1 is LGHNA and CDR2 is YSLEER. This CDR3 has 15 amino acids. The CDR3 nucleotides are TGCGCCAGCAGCCAAGATAGCGGGACCCTATACGAGCAGTACTTC. This sequence encodes CASSQDSGTLYEQYF.

CDR3 bases: TGTGCCAGCAGCTTAACCCCGATACAGGGAATCGGCTACGAGCAGTACTTC. Its translation: CASSLTPIQGIGYEQYF. This chain uses TRBV7-3 with TRBJ2-7; D is perhaps TRBD1 (6 bases). The CDR3 loop spans 17 amino acids. CDR1 is SGHTA, CDR2 FQGTGA, per germline. V was pared by 0 bases and J by 3 bases, with 18 bases between.

This chain links TRBV7-8 with TRBJ1-1; D is undetermined. The CDR3 loop spans 13 amino acids. Germline V CDR1 and CDR2: SGHVS, FQNEAQ. Between the trimmed V and J ends, which lost 3 bases and 1 base, there was a span of 6 bases. The CDR3 DNA follows: TGTGCCAGCAGCTTTATGGCGAACACTGAAGCTTTCTTT. This gives the protein CASSFMANTEAFF. Full variable domain (outside the CDR3, taken from reference TRBV7-8 and TRBJ1-1): GAGVSQSPRYKVAKRGQDVALRCDPISGHVSLFWYQQALGQGPEFLTYFQNEAQLDKSGLPSDRFFAERPEGSVSTLKIQRTQQEDSAVYLCASSFMANTEAFFGQGTRLTVV.

The V gene is TRBV6-1, the J gene TRBJ2-2, with D hard to call. From germline, CDR1 is MNHNS and CDR2 SASEGT. Trimming left V 2 bases short and J 4 bases short, with 8 bases between. The CDR3 is made up of 14 amino acids. In nucleotides, the CDR3 is TGTGCCAGCAGTGAATTGAGGTTCACCGGGGAGCTGTTTTTT. This translates into CASSELRFTGELFF.

The rearrangement links TRBV6-6 to TRBJ1-2; 9 bases align to TRBD1. Germline-derived CDR1 and CDR2 are MNHNY and SVGAGI (reference sequence). Trimming cost V 0 bases and J 7 bases; bases outside gene matches: 9. This CDR3 region has 16 residues. CDR3 amino acids: CASSYSAGTGSSGYTF. CDR3 in DNA: TGTGCCAGCAGTTACTCGGCGGGGACAGGGTCGAGTGGCTACACCTTC.

V is TRBV9 and J is TRBJ2-3, with a tentative D call TRBD2 (5 bases). The V and J ends lost 0 bases and 1 base respectively, with 12 bases between them. In germline, CDR1 is SGDLS, CDR2 YYNGEE. The CDR3 is made up of 16 amino acids. CDR3 amino acids: CASSVDGMLGTDTQYF. The CDR3 DNA reads as TGTGCCAGCAGCGTAGACGGGATGTTGGGCACAGATACGCAGTATTTT. Using reference TRBV9 and TRBJ2-3 for the parts outside the CDR3, the full variable domain is DSGVTQTPKHLITATGQRVTLRCSPRSGDLSVYWYQQSLDQGLQFLIQYYNGEERAKGNILERFSAQQFPDLHSELNLSSLELGDSALYFCASSVDGMLGTDTQYFGPGTRLTVL.

V gene TRBV6-1 combines with J gene TRBJ2-3; a possible D gene is TRBD1 (6 bases). The CDR3 is 17 residues long. Looked up from germline, CDR1 is MNHNS and CDR2 is SASEGT. Trimming cost V 4 bases and J 3 bases, with 20 bases left between them. CDR3 sequence: CASSGSWGRGQTDTQYF. In nucleotides, the CDR3 is TGTGCCAGCAGTGGCTCCTGGGGCAGGGGCCAAACAGATACGCAGTATTTT.